The 31 T cell receptor beta chains listed next were all sequenced from one sample in a study of CD8+ T cells in alopecia areata. As to treatment: oral pan-JAK inhibitor, 5-10 mg twice daily. cDNA prepared by RNA extraction and subsequent reverse transcription served as the template for sequencing. The protocol was immunoSEQ multiplex PCR, while the TCRdb copy is restricted to in-frame clones and leaves out a portion. This sample has about 140,000 clones, with 85% to 90% found just once. Sequences were derived from CD8+ T cells sorted from blood, sampled at week 4, from a patient treated with tofacitinib. The receptors come from a human donor with alopecia areata.

The chain carries TRBV10-3 and TRBJ2-3; D may match TRBD1 or TRBD2 (5 bases each). Trimming left V 3 bases short and J 6 bases short, with 22 bases between. This CDR3 has 17 residues. Germline assignment: CDR1 ENHRY and CDR2 SYGVKD. In DNA form, the CDR3 reads TGTGCCATCAGTGACCCGCTGGGTGGGACCCCCGGGGATACGCAGTATTTT. Its translation: CAISDPLGGTPGDTQYF.

The chain uses TRBV7-9 and TRBJ2-2; no definite D call. The V and J ends lost 5 bases and 8 bases respectively, with 12 bases between them. CDR3 length: 13 amino acids. The germline V gene encodes CDR1 SEHNR and CDR2 FQNEAQ (reference sequence). The CDR3 nucleotides read TGTGCCAGCAGCCTCCTCTCTCGGGGGGAGCTGTTTTTT. Amino acids: CASSLLSRGELFF.

This clone was observed a single time. The chain employs TRBV6-5 and TRBJ2-1, with D tentatively TRBD1 (5 bases). The CDR3 is made up of 14 amino acids. Germline values: CDR1 MNHEY, CDR2 SVGAGI. V was trimmed by 0 bases and J by 3 bases, leaving 6 bases between them. This chain's CDR3 is CASSYSDNYNEQFF. The CDR3 bases are TGTGCCAGCAGTTACTCGGACAACTACAATGAGCAGTTCTTC.

The V call is TRBV7-9, the J call TRBJ2-7; 11 bases are a match to TRBD2. Germline loops: CDR1 SEHNR, CDR2 FQNEAQ (reference sequence). This CDR3 contains 15 residues. V trimming: 1 base; J trimming: 3 bases; junction bases outside the gene matches: 2. CDR3 DNA sequence: TGTGCCAGCAGCTTAGACGGGACTAGCGGCTACGAGCAGTACTTC. It yields the protein CASSLDGTSGYEQYF.

V gene TRBV23-1 combines with J gene TRBJ2-7; possible D gene TRBD1, 6 bases. TRBV23-1 is reported as an ORF; its role is uncertain. Trimming removed 1 base from V and 6 bases from J, with 16 bases in between. The CDR3 spans 15 residues. The CDR3 region is CASSQWGPGEVEQYF. Written as DNA, the CDR3 is TGCGCCAGCAGTCAATGGGGACCAGGGGAAGTCGAGCAGTACTTC.

V usage is TRBV29-1 and J usage is TRBJ2-2; D gene ambiguous. The CDR3 totals 14 residues. The V gene lost 0 bases and the J gene lost 0 bases, with 5 bases spanning the gap. The germline CDR1 and CDR2 sequences are SQVTM and ANQGSEA. This CDR3 is CSVEDDTNTGELFF. CDR3 in DNA: TGCAGCGTTGAAGATGATACGAACACCGGGGAGCTGTTTTTT.

The chain has TRBV25-1 and TRBJ1-1; 9 bases fit TRBD1. The junction had 10 bases not matched to a gene; V was cut back by 2 bases and J by 6 bases. The CDR3 spans 16 residues. Looked up from germline, CDR1 is MGHDK and CDR2 is SYGVNS. The CDR3 region has the DNA TGTGCCAGCAGTGAACAACACGGACAGGGGAATTCTGAAGCTTTCTTT. It yields the protein CASSEQHGQGNSEAFF.

In regard to this clone: The junction differs from germline at one of its ends, possibly a read error. This sequence joins TRBV7-9 and TRBJ2-7; TRBD2 agrees at 8 bases. Germline V gene sequence: CDR1 SEHNR, CDR2 FQNEAQ (reference sequence). CDR3 size: 12 residues. CDR3 sequence reads: CASSEGLERGGF. CDR3 DNA sequence: TGTGCCAGCAGCGAGGGACTAGAACGTGGAGGCTTC.

This clone was counted once. This rearrangement joins TRBV19 to TRBJ1-2; D is unresolved. The CDR3 contains 13 residues. The germline gives CDR1 LNHDA, CDR2 SQIVND (reference sequence). V was pared by 9 bases and J by 0 bases, with 11 bases between. CDR3 bases: TGTGCCAGCCATGATGCCTCTAACTATGGCTACACCTTC. It specifies CASHDASNYGYTF. The full variable domain, completed using reference TRBV19 and TRBJ1-2, is DGGITQSPKYLFRKEGQNVTLSCEQNLNHDAMYWYRQDPGQGLRLIYYSQIVNDFQKGDIAEGYSVSREKKESFPLTVTSAQKNPTAFYLCASHDASNYGYTFGSGTRLTVV.

The chain combines TRBV23-1 with TRBJ2-4; either TRBD1 or TRBD2 may fit D (5 bases each). Being an ORF, TRBV23-1 has a function that is uncertain. The length of the CDR3 is 19 residues. The V end was cut by 3 bases, the J end by 0 bases, with 21 bases between. The CDR3 DNA reads as TGCGCCAGCAGTCATTGCCGGGACCGGAAGCTTCTAGCCAAAAACATTCAGTACTTC. Protein: CASSHCRDRKLLAKNIQYF.

The chain is built from TRBV27 and TRBJ1-2; 9 bases agree with TRBD1. The CDR3 runs 14 residues. Germline V lookup: CDR1 MNHEY, CDR2 SMNVEV (reference sequence). Unmatched junction bases numbered 7, after V lost 4 bases and J lost 7 bases. As DNA, the CDR3 is TGTGCCAGCAGTTGGGACAGGGCGGGTCGTGGCTACACCTTC. This encodes CASSWDRAGRGYTF.

The chain joins TRBV6-1 to TRBJ1-2, with a tentative D call TRBD1 (5 bases). There are 15 residues in the CDR3. CDR1 and CDR2 from the germline V gene are MNHNS and SASEGT. V lost 0 bases, J lost 8 bases, and 16 bases lay in between. The CDR3 DNA sequence: TGTGCCAGCAGTGAAGCGCTTCGAGGGGATCGAGGCTACACCTTC. Translated, it gives CASSEALRGDRGYTF.

This clone was counted between two and nine times. This chain connects TRBV7-9 to TRBJ2-4, with 10 bases identical to TRBD1. The CDR3 has 11 residues. V shed 11 bases, J shed 8 bases, and the junction held 3 bases outside the gene matches. In germline, CDR1 is SEHNR, CDR2 FQNEAQ (reference sequence). CDR3 protein: CAGDRGDIQYF. CDR3 nucleotides: TGTGCCGGGGACAGGGGAGACATTCAGTACTTC.

The V call is TRBV29-1, the J call TRBJ2-2; D uncertain. Between the trimmed V and J ends, which lost 5 bases and 6 bases, there was a span of 7 bases. This CDR3 contains 11 residues. Germline V gene lookup returns CDR1 SQVTM and CDR2 ANQGSEA. The CDR3 region is CSVRAAGELFF. The CDR3 bases are TGCAGCGTTAGGGCTGCCGGGGAGCTGTTTTTT.

The gene calls are TRBV12-5 and TRBJ1-1; 9 nucleotides line up with TRBD1. Germline lookup yields CDR1 LGHNT and CDR2 FRNRAP. Germline trimming cut 7 bases from V and 1 base from J; bases unmatched to any gene: 4. This CDR3 region has 14 residues. The CDR3 region is CASAWDRENTEAFF. The CDR3, as DNA: TGTGCTAGTGCCTGGGACAGGGAGAACACTGAAGCTTTCTTT.

The genes are TRBV27 and TRBJ2-5; D is uncertain. In germline, CDR1 is MNHEY, CDR2 SMNVEV (reference sequence). The CDR3 sequence is 13 residues long. V gave up 1 base and J gave up 5 bases, with 8 bases separating them. CDR3 residues: CASSLFAMETQYF. The CDR3 nucleotides are TGTGCCAGCAGTTTATTTGCCATGGAGACCCAGTACTTC.

The CDR3 DNA reads TGTGCCAGCAGACTAACAGGGAACACTGAAGCTTTCTTT. It translates to CASRLTGNTEAFF. The chain uses TRBV6-5 and TRBJ1-1; possibly TRBD1 for D (5 bases). Germline V gives CDR1 MNHEY, CDR2 SVGAGI. Trimming left V 6 bases short and J 1 base short, with 9 bases between. The CDR3 has 13 residues.

This chain links TRBV29-1 with TRBJ1-1; no clear D gene. CDR1 SQVTM and CDR2 ANQGSEA come from the germline V gene. V was clipped by 4 bases and J by 8 bases, with 11 bases between them. The CDR3 is 11 amino acids. CDR3 sequence: CSVGEGVEAFF. In DNA, the CDR3 is TGCAGCGTTGGTGAGGGTGTAGAAGCTTTCTTT.

The V call is TRBV29-1, the J call TRBJ2-1; possibly TRBD1 or TRBD2 for D (5 bases each). Per the germline V gene, CDR1 is SQVTM and CDR2 is ANQGSEA. V gave up 4 bases and J gave up 2 bases, with 12 bases separating them. There are 14 residues in the CDR3. CDR3 DNA sequence: TGCAGCGTTGTGGGGCTAGCCACCTACAATGAGCAGTTCTTC. Translated: CSVVGLATYNEQFF.

This clone occurred a few times. This sequence joins TRBV11-2 and TRBJ2-4; no reliable D call. The germline V and J ends were trimmed by 3 bases and 10 bases, with 7 bases remaining between them. In germline, CDR1 is SGHAT, CDR2 FQNNGV. This CDR3 is 11 amino acids long. The CDR3 region is CASSFTFIQYF. The CDR3 bases are TGTGCCAGCAGCTTCACTTTTATTCAGTACTTC.

This clone has just one count. The genes are TRBV5-1 and TRBJ2-3, with 13 bases that match TRBD2. The ends lost 2 bases at V and 4 bases at J; junction bases unmatched: 1. This CDR3 has 15 amino acids. CDR1 is SGHRS, CDR2 YFSETQ, per germline. DNA of the CDR3: TGCGCCAGCAGCTTACTAGCGGGGGGGCCAGATACGCAGTATTTT. Protein product: CASSLLAGGPDTQYF.

This clone was detected once. The CDR3 DNA reads TGCAGCGTTGAGCGGGAACCTTACAATGAGCAGTTCTTC. Protein sequence: CSVEREPYNEQFF. The chain employs TRBV29-1 and TRBJ2-1, with a weak D call TRBD2 (6 bases). The CDR3 consists of 13 residues. V was clipped by 3 bases and J by 4 bases, with 10 bases between them. Germline CDR1 SQVTM, CDR2 ANQGSEA.

J is TRBJ2-3 and V is TRBV10-1; D gene ambiguous. The CDR3 extends over 12 amino acids. V was cut by 4 bases and J by 6 bases, with 8 bases left in between. Germline lookup yields CDR1 WNHNN and CDR2 SYGVQD (reference sequence). The CDR3 DNA is TGCGCCAGCAGTGCCGGTTTGGATACGCAGTATTTT. This sequence encodes CASSAGLDTQYF.

This sequence joins TRBV29-1 and TRBJ1-2, with D perhaps matching TRBD1 (6 bases). With 5 bases removed from V and 9 bases from J, the gap between germline ends came to 16 bases. The CDR3 runs 12 residues. CDR1 and CDR2 from the germline V gene are SQVTM and ANQGSEA. CDR3 region: CSVSGAGSSYTF. In DNA form, the CDR3 reads TGCAGCGTTTCAGGGGCAGGTAGTAGCTACACCTTC.

The chain recombines TRBV6-1 with TRBJ2-7; 7 nucleotides align to TRBD1. Germline loops: CDR1 MNHNS, CDR2 SASEGT. CDR3 length: 13 residues. Unmatched junction bases numbered 7, after V lost 7 bases and J lost 4 bases. CDR3 region: CASIPGTDYEQYF. The CDR3 nucleotides read TGTGCCAGCATACCCGGGACAGATTACGAGCAGTACTTC.

The V call is TRBV19, the J call TRBJ2-7; D is unclear. V shed 11 bases and J shed 0 bases, with 17 bases lying between them. The CDR3 contains 14 residues. Germline V gene sequence: CDR1 LNHDA, CDR2 SQIVND (reference sequence). CDR3 coding DNA: TGTGCCTGCGCCCCGACACCCCTCTCCTACGAGCAGTACTTC. Amino acid sequence: CACAPTPLSYEQYF. The variable domain in full, with the rest retrieved from reference TRBV19 and TRBJ2-7, is DGGITQSPKYLFRKEGQNVTLSCEQNLNHDAMYWYRQDPGQGLRLIYYSQIVNDFQKGDIAEGYSVSREKKESFPLTVTSAQKNPTAFYLCACAPTPLSYEQYFGPGTRLTVT.

J is TRBJ2-1 and V is TRBV9; D gene uncertain. The V gene lost 2 bases and the J gene lost 7 bases, with 7 bases spanning the gap. The CDR3 extends over 12 amino acids. Germline V gene lookup returns CDR1 SGDLS and CDR2 YYNGEE. The CDR3 bases are TGTGCCAGCAGCGTTCCTAGGAATGAGCAGTTCTTC. As protein: CASSVPRNEQFF.

V usage is TRBV7-6 and J usage is TRBJ2-1, with 11 bases identical to TRBD2. After removal of 1 base from V and 7 bases from J, the junction contained 9 bases not matched to a gene. CDR3 length: 17 residues. CDR1 SGHVS and CDR2 FNYEAQ come from the germline V gene. The chain's CDR3 is CASSLGAGTSGGNEQFF. The CDR3 bases are TGTGCCAGCAGCTTAGGGGCAGGGACTAGCGGAGGGAATGAGCAGTTCTTC.

The chain is built from TRBV19 and TRBJ1-1; D gene ambiguous. The CDR3 contains 14 residues. The V end was cut by 3 bases, the J end by 4 bases, with 12 bases between. Germline V gene sequence: CDR1 LNHDA, CDR2 SQIVND (reference sequence). The CDR3 sequence is CASSMIGLGTEAFF. The CDR3 DNA is TGTGCCAGTAGTATGATCGGGCTAGGCACTGAAGCTTTCTTT.

The chain employs TRBV30 and TRBJ1-3; D gene unclear. CDR1 is GTSNPN and CDR2 is SVGIG in the germline V gene (reference sequence). CDR3 size: 14 residues. V lost 1 base and J lost 0, with 7 bases in between. CDR3 sequence reads: CAWSGGDSGNTIYF. The CDR3 nucleotides read TGTGCCTGGAGTGGAGGCGACTCTGGAAACACCATATATTTT.

The chain recombines TRBV19 with TRBJ2-1; tentative D call: TRBD2 (5 bases). Germline V gives CDR1 LNHDA, CDR2 SQIVND (reference sequence). V lost 7 bases and J 4 bases, leaving 17 bases between the germline ends. The CDR3 is 15 residues long. CDR3 residues: CASIGGGSRYNEQFF. The CDR3 region has the DNA TGTGCCAGTATAGGCGGAGGATCGAGGTACAATGAGCAGTTCTTC.